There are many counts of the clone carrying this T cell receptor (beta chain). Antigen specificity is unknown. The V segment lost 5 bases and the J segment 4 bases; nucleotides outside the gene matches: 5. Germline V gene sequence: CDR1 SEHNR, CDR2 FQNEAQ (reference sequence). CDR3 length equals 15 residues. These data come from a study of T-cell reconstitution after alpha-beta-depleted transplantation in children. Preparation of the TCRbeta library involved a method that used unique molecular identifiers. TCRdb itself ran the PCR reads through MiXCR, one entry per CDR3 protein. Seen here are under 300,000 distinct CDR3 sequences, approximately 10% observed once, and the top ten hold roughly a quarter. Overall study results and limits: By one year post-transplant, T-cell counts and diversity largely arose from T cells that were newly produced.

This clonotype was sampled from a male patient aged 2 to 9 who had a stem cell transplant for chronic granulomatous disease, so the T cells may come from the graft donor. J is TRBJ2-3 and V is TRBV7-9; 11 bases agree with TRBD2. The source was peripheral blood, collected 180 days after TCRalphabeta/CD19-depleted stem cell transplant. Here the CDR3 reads CASSTPLAGADTQYF. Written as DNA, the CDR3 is TGTGCCAGCAGCACACCACTAGCGGGAGCAGATACGCAGTATTTT.